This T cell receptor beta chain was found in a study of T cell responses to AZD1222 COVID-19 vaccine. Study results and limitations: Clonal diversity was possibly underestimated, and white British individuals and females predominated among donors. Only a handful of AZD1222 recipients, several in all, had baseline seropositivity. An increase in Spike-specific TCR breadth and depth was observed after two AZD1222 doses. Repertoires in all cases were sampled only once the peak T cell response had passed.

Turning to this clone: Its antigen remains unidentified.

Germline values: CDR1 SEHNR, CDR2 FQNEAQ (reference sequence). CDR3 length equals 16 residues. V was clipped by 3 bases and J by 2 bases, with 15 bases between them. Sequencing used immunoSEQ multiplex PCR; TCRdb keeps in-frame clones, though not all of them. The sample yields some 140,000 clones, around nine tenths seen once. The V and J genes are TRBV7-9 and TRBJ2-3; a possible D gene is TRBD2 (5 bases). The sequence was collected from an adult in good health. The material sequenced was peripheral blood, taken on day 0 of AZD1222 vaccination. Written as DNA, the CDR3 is TGTGCCAGCAGCTTGGGTCTCAGCGGAACCACAGATACGCAGTATTTT. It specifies CASSLGLSGTTDTQYF.